This TCR beta chain was observed in a study of OX40 agonist ivuxolimab in advanced cancers. Study results and limitations: The CD4+ and CD8+ T cells in the blood had expanded clonally by week 6 at 0.1 to 3.0 mg/kg. Partial responders dosed at 0.1-3.0 mg/kg displayed clonal expansion ranking among the lowest.

Comment on this clone: The antigen is not known.

The ends were cut back, 0 bases at V and 3 bases at J, with 9 bases in the middle. Germline CDR1 reads SGHRS; CDR2 reads YFSETQ. The CDR3 runs 15 residues. Generated by immunoSEQ multiplex PCR, the TCRdb table keeps only in-frame clones and is missing some. Of about 130,000 clones in the sample, under 95% were seen once. The sequences come from CD4+ or CD8+ T cells sorted from blood, collected in a trial of the OX40 agonist ivuxolimab. The J gene is TRBJ1-4, the V gene TRBV5-1; D is undetermined. The TCR comes from an adult with an advanced solid tumor such as melanoma, head and neck, liver or kidney cancer. The CDR3 DNA reads as TGCGCCAGCAGCTTGGTTTGGCAAGCTAATGAAAAACTGTTTTTT. Its translation is CASSLVWQANEKLFF.